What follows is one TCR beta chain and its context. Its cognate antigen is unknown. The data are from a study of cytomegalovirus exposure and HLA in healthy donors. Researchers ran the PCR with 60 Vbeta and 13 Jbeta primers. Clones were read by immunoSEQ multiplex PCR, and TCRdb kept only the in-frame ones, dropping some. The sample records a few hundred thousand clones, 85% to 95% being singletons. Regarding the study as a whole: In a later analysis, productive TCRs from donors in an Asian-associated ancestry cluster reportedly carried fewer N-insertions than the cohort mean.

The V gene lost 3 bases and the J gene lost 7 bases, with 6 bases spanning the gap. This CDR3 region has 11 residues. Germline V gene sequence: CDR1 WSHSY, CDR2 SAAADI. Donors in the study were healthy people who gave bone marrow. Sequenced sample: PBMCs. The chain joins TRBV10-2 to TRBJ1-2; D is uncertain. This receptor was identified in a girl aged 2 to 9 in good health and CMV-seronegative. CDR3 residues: CASSEEGGYTF. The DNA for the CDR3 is TGCGCCAGCAGTGAAGAGGGTGGCTACACCTTC.